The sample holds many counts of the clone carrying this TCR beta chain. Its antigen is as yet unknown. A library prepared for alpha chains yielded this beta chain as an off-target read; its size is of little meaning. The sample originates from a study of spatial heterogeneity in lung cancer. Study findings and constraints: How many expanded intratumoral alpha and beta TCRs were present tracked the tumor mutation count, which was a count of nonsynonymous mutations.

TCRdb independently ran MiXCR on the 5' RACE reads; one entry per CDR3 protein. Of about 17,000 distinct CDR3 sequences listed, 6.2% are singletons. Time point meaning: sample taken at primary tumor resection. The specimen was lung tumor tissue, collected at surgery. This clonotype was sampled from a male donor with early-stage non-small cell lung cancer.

The CDR3 nucleotides are TGCGCCAGCAGCCAAGTCCCCGGGACAGTTTACAATGAGCAGTTCTTC. It codes for CASSQVPGTVYNEQFF. The rearrangement links TRBV4-1 to TRBJ2-1, with 7 bases aligning to TRBD1. Trimming at V came to 1 base and at J to 4 bases, leaving 7 bases not matched to a gene. Germline CDR1 and CDR2: MGHRA and YSYEKL. The CDR3 runs 16 residues.